These 13 T cell receptor beta chains were all obtained from the same sample, sequenced in a study of T cell responses to AZD1222 COVID-19 vaccine. TCRdb's table, derived via immunoSEQ multiplex PCR, lists solely in-frame clones and lacks some. The table lists 57,000 or so clones, about 81% of them singletons. The starting material was peripheral blood, obtained 28 days after the second AZD1222 dose. Source of these receptors: an adult who received the AZD1222 COVID-19 vaccine.

This clone occurred a few times. J is TRBJ2-2 and V is TRBV10-3, with 9 nucleotides matching TRBD1. V lost 3 bases, J lost 4 bases, and 3 bases stayed unmatched. CDR3 size: 15 residues. Looked up from germline, CDR1 is ENHRY and CDR2 is SYGVKD. The CDR3 is CAISDPQGATGELFF. CDR3 nucleotides: TGTGCCATCAGTGACCCACAGGGGGCCACCGGGGAGCTGTTTTTT.

The chain couples TRBV28 to TRBJ2-1; D is perhaps TRBD1 (5 bases). The CDR3 contains 17 residues. Trimming removed 7 bases at V and 0 bases at J, with 19 bases between. The germline V gene has CDR1 MDHEN and CDR2 SYDVKM. The DNA of the CDR3 is TGTGCCAGCACCACCCTGGGGCTACGGAGCTCCTACAATGAGCAGTTCTTC. Residues: CASTTLGLRSSYNEQFF.

The sample holds one count of this clone. The rearrangement uses TRBV5-1 and TRBJ1-3; tentative D call: TRBD1 (5 bases). Germline CDR1 reads SGHRS; CDR2 reads YFSETQ. Trimming left V 0 bases short and J 0 bases short, with 16 bases between. This CDR3 has 18 amino acids. In nucleotides, the CDR3 is TGCGCCAGCAGCTTGGAGGGGACCCTAACCTTCTCTGGAAACACCATATATTTT. Amino acids: CASSLEGTLTFSGNTIYF.

The rearrangement links TRBV7-2 to TRBJ1-2; D is undetermined. The germline V gene has CDR1 SGHTA and CDR2 FQGNSA. V was pared by 5 bases and J by 3 bases, with 16 bases between. This CDR3 has 15 amino acids. CDR3 in DNA: TGTGCCAGCAGCATAAGGCCGCAGGACCACTATGGCTACACCTTC. Protein: CASSIRPQDHYGYTF.

This clone was detected only a few times. This chain uses TRBV4-2 with TRBJ2-7; D remains unclear. Germline assignment: CDR1 LGHNA and CDR2 YNFKEQ. V was clipped by 2 bases and J by 4 bases, with 9 bases between them. CDR3 length equals 13 residues. CDR3 residues: CASSQLQRYEQYF. In DNA, the CDR3 is TGTGCCAGCAGCCAATTACAGAGATACGAGCAGTACTTC.

This chain uses TRBV27 with TRBJ2-1; 12 bases align to TRBD1. The J segment lost 8 bases and the V segment lost 2 bases, leaving 4 bases of the junction unmatched. CDR3 length equals 15 residues. Per the germline V gene, CDR1 is MNHEY and CDR2 is SMNVEV (reference sequence). The CDR3 nucleotides read TGTGCCAGCAGTTTAGACGGGACAGGGGGCGATGAGCAGTTCTTC. Protein: CASSLDGTGGDEQFF.

As to this clone: This same CDR3 is encoded by further DNA sequences in the sample. CDR3 in DNA: TGTGCCAGCAGCCTCGGTAATCAGCCCCAGCATTTT. It translates to CASSLGNQPQHF. V gene TRBV28 combines with J gene TRBJ1-5; no clear D gene. Per germline, CDR1 MDHEN and CDR2 SYDVKM. This CDR3 contains 12 residues. Trimming shortened V by 6 bases and J by 4 bases, and 7 bases separated the two germline ends.

The V gene is TRBV23-1, the J gene TRBJ2-4; tentative D call: TRBD1 (6 bases). TRBV23-1 qualifies as an ORF whose function is uncertain. The CDR3 is 18 amino acids. V was shortened by 3 bases and J by 2 bases, with 20 bases between the two germline ends. The CDR3 protein is CASSQGAPATYPKNIQYF. The CDR3 nucleotides are TGCGCCAGCAGTCAGGGGGCCCCCGCAACATATCCCAAAAACATTCAGTACTTC.

The table lists this clone with a count of one. Distinct nucleotide sequences in the sample also encode this CDR3. This chain joins TRBV6-2 or TRBV6-3 and TRBJ1-2, with 7 bases that match TRBD1. V shed 5 bases and J 4 bases; nucleotides not matched to a gene: 1. Germline V lookup: CDR1 MNHEY, CDR2 SVGEGT. This CDR3 region has 12 residues. The CDR3 spells CASSRDSYGYTF. Written as DNA, the CDR3 is TGTGCCAGCAGTCGGGACAGCTATGGCTACACCTTC.

This clone was seen a few times. The chain uses TRBV28 and TRBJ1-2, with D tentatively TRBD1 (6 bases). V shed 10 bases and J shed 0 bases, with 24 bases lying between them. The CDR3 spans 17 residues. Germline assignment: CDR1 MDHEN and CDR2 SYDVKM. The CDR3 region has the DNA TGTGCCACTAGGTACGGCGGGGGCCCACCTCCTAACTATGGCTACACCTTC. This encodes CATRYGGGPPPNYGYTF.

This chain uses TRBV28 with TRBJ2-5, with 8 bases fitting TRBD2. V was clipped by 2 bases and J by 2 bases; unmatched bases: 4. The CDR3 consists of 15 residues. Germline loops: CDR1 MDHEN, CDR2 SYDVKM. CDR3 loop: CASSLQGLGQETQYF. The CDR3 region has the DNA TGTGCCAGCAGTTTACAGGGACTAGGTCAAGAGACCCAGTACTTC.

The CDR3 sequence: CAISELYGMNTEAFF. The CDR3 DNA follows: TGTGCCATCAGTGAACTTTACGGAATGAACACTGAAGCTTTCTTT. The V call is TRBV10-3, the J call TRBJ1-1, with unresolved D. The CDR3 runs to 15 residues. CDR1 is ENHRY, CDR2 SYGVKD, per germline. Trimming removed 3 bases from V and 0 bases from J, with 11 bases in between.

Here the CDR3 reads CASSGPDDHGELFF. CDR3 in DNA: TGTGCCAGCAGCGGTCCGGACGACCACGGGGAGCTGTTTTTT. This chain connects TRBV6-5 to TRBJ2-2; D ambiguous. V dropped 6 bases and J dropped 7 bases, with 15 bases sitting between them. This CDR3 has 14 residues. Looked up from germline, CDR1 is MNHEY and CDR2 is SVGAGI.